This T cell receptor beta chain originates from a study of identical twins. The CDR3 runs to 10 residues. Trimming shortened V by 8 bases and J by 9 bases, and 8 bases separated the two germline ends. Germline loops: CDR1 ENHRY, CDR2 SYGVKD. This clonotype has more than one count but fewer than ten. The antigen remains unidentified. TCRdb ran MiXCR on the 5' RACE reads and lists one entry per CDR3 protein. The sample has about 730,000 distinct CDR3 sequences, over 20% seen once; the top ten hold roughly 4%. Whole-study findings and limits: The abundant beta clonotypes from cord blood had fewer insertions, and memory repertoires had none of this.

The same specimen was also included in a second study, on T cells expressing NK-cell markers. That investigation notes: All TCR beta repertoires analysed originated from sorted CD3+CD56+NKG2C+, CD3+CD56+NKG2C- and CD3+CD56-NKG2C+ T cells.

The V call is TRBV10-3, the J call TRBJ2-1; D might be TRBD2 (5 bases). The sample was PBMCs. The source of this sequence is a young woman in good health. In DNA, the CDR3 is TGTGCCATCGGTCTAGCTGAGCAGTTCTTC. Its translation: CAIGLAEQFF.